This TCR beta chain was sequenced during a study of molecular identifiers for immune sequencing clone quantification (dated by TCRdb to the late 2010s). Context from the whole study: For a replicate experiment, RNA from approximately 20,000 or 100,000 naive CD8 T cells was divided into five aliquots, and four of the five aliquots were sequenced. CD8 T cells were used in a methods study to benchmark molecular-identifier clustering-based TCR repertoire sequencing (MIDCIRS) and TCR RNA copy counting. The paper's findings and limits, for the study overall: Even against a background of about a million naive CD8 T cells, spiked-in Jurkat TCR RNA amounting to a single cell's worth was reported to be detectable. Without barcode sub-clustering, chimeric consensus sequences inflated TCR diversity; chimeras reached as high as 47%. The naive libraries included spiked-in Jurkat TCR RNA (under eleven copies' worth), and this Jurkat TCR RNA is not part of the donor repertoire. Highly expanded clone sizes could be underestimated if identical TCR molecules share a barcode. About 3 recovered TCR RNA copies per cell were obtained by modeling, versus 9 to 10 by digital PCR, implying a capture efficiency of 25% to 30%. In CMV-specific effector cells, clones with more than 20 RNA copies accounted for over 99% of molecules, whereas in naive cells such clones accounted for under 1%.

Libraries of naive CD8 T cells were built from about 21,000 to 970,000 sorted cells, with 10%, 30% or 50% of the purified RNA used. Naive CD8 T cells, defined as CD8+CD4-CCR7+CD45RA+, were FACS-sorted into RLT Plus buffer on a BD FACSAria II. Detection sensitivity was tested by spiking Jurkat RNA equal to about 10 TCR copies' worth into samples containing about 20,000-1,000,000 naive CD8 T cells. Enrichment of CD8 T cells was done with RosetteSep CD8+ T Cell Enrichment Cocktail plus Ficoll-Paque, and ACK red cell lysis came afterward. The method was PCR. The sample was run on an Illumina HiSeq 4000. Preparation of bulk TCR libraries followed a previously described approach, with the TCR primers listed in Table S5. Purification of total RNA was performed with the Qiagen AllPrep DNA/RNA kit. Before any analysis, reads coming from multiple sequencing runs of the same library were combined into one pool. Per the source publication's procedure: Reads were retained only if an exact TCR constant sequence was present, and the retained reads were trimmed to 150 nt and grouped according to their 12-nt molecular barcodes. Reads within each barcode group were sub-clustered using a 15% Levenshtein threshold, and quality-weighted consensus sequences were constructed for each RNA molecule. Non-functional sequences were discarded, and so were lower-count sequences lying one edit away from another sequence. Based on fitting two negative binomial distributions, any barcode sub-cluster with under 20% of the maximum read count was discarded. In-frame beta chains were kept once TCRdb had trimmed the public reads at Q25 with fastp and called clones with MiXCR. Here each entry gathers all rows of one CDR3 protein and keeps the most common genes and DNA. The V and J calls follow TCRdb's processing rather than the paper's. The sample table records more than 250,000 distinct CDR3 sequences; about a fifth of these occur just once. The biggest ten clones account for about 0.81% of the sample.

Reading the germline V gene gives CDR1 SGHVS and CDR2 FQNEAQ. At the junction V is shortened by 1 base and J by 0 bases, with 13 bases in between. CDR3 length: 17 amino acids, cysteine to phenylalanine. Solely the CDR3 DNA is kept, with 51 bases framed from the first base. There are a few counts of this clonotype. There is no known antigen for this receptor. Base qualities were left out, and no much larger clone turns up one base away. This sequence uses TRBV7-8 and TRBJ1-3; no D gene can be assigned with confidence. Sequencing input: naive CD8+ T cells from blood, with Jurkat cell RNA spiked in. In the paper's terms, the cell subset or site label means: FACS-sorted CD8+CD4-CCR7+CD45RA+ naive T cells. This TCR was recovered from a human donor in good health. Some libraries in this study had Jurkat cell RNA spiked in. The nucleotide sequence is TGTGCCAGCAGCTTAGTGGGTCCCGGGGTCTCTGGAAACACCATATATTTT. Translated, it reads CASSLVGPGVSGNTIYF.